The 32 T cell receptor beta chains given below trace back to one sample, sequenced in a study of cytomegalovirus exposure and HLA in healthy donors. The PCR had 60 Vbeta and 13 Jbeta primers. The table came from immunoSEQ multiplex PCR; TCRdb's copy has only in-frame clones and leaves some out. The sample has 130,000 or so clones; about 73% are singletons. The specimen was PBMCs. The source is a woman aged 40 to 50 in good health and CMV-seronegative.

The gene calls are TRBV9 and TRBJ1-1; no clear D. Trimming left V 0 bases short and J 4 bases short, with 10 bases between. Germline V gene data show CDR1 as SGDLS and CDR2 as YYNGEE. There are 14 residues in the CDR3. The CDR3 DNA follows: TGTGCCAGCAGCGTAGGAGGGTCGGGCACTGAAGCTTTCTTT. This sequence encodes CASSVGGSGTEAFF.

V is TRBV19 and J is TRBJ2-5; 8 nucleotides align to TRBD1. There are 15 residues in the CDR3. CDR1 is LNHDA and CDR2 is SQIVND in the germline V gene (reference sequence). V lost 5 bases to trimming and J lost 2 bases; unmatched junction nucleotides: 7. The CDR3 loop reads CASSPLTGGQETQYF. The CDR3 DNA is TGTGCCAGTAGTCCCCTTACAGGGGGTCAAGAGACCCAGTACTTC.

V is TRBV7-9 and J is TRBJ1-3, with a possible D match to TRBD1 (5 bases). The CDR3 runs 15 residues. Trimming stripped 6 bases from V and 3 bases from J, with 15 bases between. Per germline, CDR1 SEHNR and CDR2 FQNEAQ (reference sequence). CDR3 coding DNA: TGTGCCAGCAGGCCCGGGGGGACGGATGGAAACACCATATATTTT. This codes for CASRPGGTDGNTIYF.

This sequence joins TRBV27 and TRBJ2-2, with D perhaps matching TRBD1 (5 bases). The CDR3 is made up of 13 amino acids. V was trimmed by 6 bases and J by 4 bases, leaving 9 bases between them. The germline CDR1 and CDR2 sequences are MNHEY and SMNVEV (reference sequence). The CDR3 spells CASRQQVTGELFF. The CDR3 DNA reads as TGTGCCAGCAGACAACAGGTCACCGGGGAGCTGTTTTTT.

The genes are TRBV15 and TRBJ1-1; perhaps TRBD1 as D (5 bases). Germline V lookup: CDR1 LNHNV, CDR2 YYDKDF (reference sequence). V dropped 5 bases and J dropped 1 base, with 11 bases sitting between them. This CDR3 spans 14 amino acids. The CDR3, as DNA: TGTGCCACCAGCTCGACAGAAACGAACACTGAAGCTTTCTTT. Translation: CATSSTETNTEAFF.

The V call is TRBV5-5, the J call TRBJ1-5; no clear D. Trimming took 4 bases from V and 4 from J, leaving 12 bases between them. This CDR3 spans 14 amino acids. CDR1 SGHKS and CDR2 YYEKEE come from the germline V gene (reference sequence). In DNA, the CDR3 is TGTGCCAGCAGCCCGGGATTCTGGAATCAGCCCCAGCATTTT. Translating gives CASSPGFWNQPQHF.

A single count supports this clone. One end of the junction does not line up with germline, which may come from a read error. The chain couples TRBV7-9 to TRBJ2-7, with TRBD1 identical over 7 bases. The CDR3 consists of 15 residues. Looked up from germline, CDR1 is SEHNR and CDR2 is FQNEAQ (reference sequence). The CDR3 DNA sequence: TGTTCCAGCAGCTTAAGAACAGGGGCCCTCTACGAGCAGTACTTC. It translates to CSSSLRTGALYEQYF.

The rearrangement uses TRBV7-6 and TRBJ2-7; 10 bases fit TRBD1. The CDR3 length is 17 residues. Germline loops: CDR1 SGHVS, CDR2 FNYEAQ. The V segment lost 5 bases and the J segment 5 bases; nucleotides outside the gene matches: 15. CDR3 nucleotide sequence: TGTGCCAGCAGCCCGCGCCGTGGGACAGGGGATAGGGACGAGCAGTACTTC. Protein: CASSPRRGTGDRDEQYF. Filled out from reference TRBV7-6 and TRBJ2-7, the complete variable domain reads GAGVSQSPRYKVTKRGQDVALRCDPISGHVSLYWYRQALGQGPEFLTYFNYEAQQDKSGLPNDRFSAERPEGSISTLTIQRTEQRDSAMYRCASSPRRGTGDRDEQYFGPGTRLTVT.

This clone appeared a single time. CDR3 sequence: CASSLITTNEQFF. The CDR3 DNA follows: TGTGCCAGCAGCTTAATTACTACCAATGAGCAGTTCTTC. This chain links TRBV7-9 with TRBJ2-1; D is unclear. V lost 2 bases to trimming and J lost 6 bases, with 8 bases between them. From germline, CDR1 is SEHNR and CDR2 FQNEAQ (reference sequence). The CDR3 length is 13 residues.

The chain has TRBV19 and TRBJ2-7; maybe TRBD1 (6 bases). Per germline, CDR1 LNHDA and CDR2 SQIVND (reference sequence). Between the trimmed V and J ends, which lost 3 bases and 0 bases, there was a span of 9 bases. This CDR3 comprises 14 residues. CDR3 amino acids: CASSMTGGSYEQYF. The DNA for the CDR3 is TGTGCCAGTAGTATGACAGGCGGCTCCTACGAGCAGTACTTC.

The chain employs TRBV19 and TRBJ2-6, with D tentatively TRBD2 (5 bases). The CDR3 runs to 17 residues. The germline V gene encodes CDR1 LNHDA and CDR2 SQIVND (reference sequence). Trimming left V 2 bases short and J 0 bases short, with 11 bases between. CDR3 sequence reads: CASSIFRGYSGANVLTF. The CDR3 DNA sequence: TGTGCCAGTAGTATATTCCGGGGTTACTCTGGGGCCAACGTCCTGACTTTC.

The rearrangement uses TRBV5-6 and TRBJ1-4; 9 bases line up with TRBD1. The V segment lost 4 bases and the J segment 8 bases; nucleotides outside the gene matches: 3. There are 13 residues in the CDR3. Germline V gene lookup returns CDR1 SGHDT and CDR2 YYEEEE. CDR3 bases: TGTGCCAGCAGCGAGGACAGGGGCGAAAAACTGTTTTTT. Protein sequence: CASSEDRGEKLFF.

This chain connects TRBV2 to TRBJ2-2; 8 bases line up with TRBD1. Trimming at V came to 4 bases and at J to 1 base, leaving 11 bases not matched to a gene. CDR1 and CDR2 from the germline V gene are SNHLY and FYNNEI. The CDR3 loop spans 18 amino acids. The CDR3, as DNA: TGTGCCAGCAGTGCCACTCCCGCCAGGGGGCGGAACACCGGGGAGCTGTTTTTT. Translated: CASSATPARGRNTGELFF.

The rearrangement links TRBV18 to TRBJ2-1; 7 bases line up with TRBD1. There are 14 residues in the CDR3. After removal of 5 bases from V and 0 bases from J, the junction contained 1 base not matched to a gene. Germline V gene sequence: CDR1 KGHSH, CDR2 LQKENI. The CDR3 DNA reads as TGTGCCAGCTCAGGGACAGTCTCCTACAATGAGCAGTTCTTC. This codes for CASSGTVSYNEQFF. The full variable domain, in which reference TRBV18 and TRBJ2-1 provide the parts outside the CDR3, is NAGVMQNPRHLVRRRGQEARLRCSPMKGHSHVYWYRQLPEEGLKFMVYLQKENIIDESGMPKERFSAEFPKEGPSILRIQQVVRGDSAAYFCASSGTVSYNEQFFGPGTRLTVL.

The chain is built from TRBV2 and TRBJ1-6; possible D gene TRBD1, 6 bases. The germline CDR1 and CDR2 sequences are SNHLY and FYNNEI. Trimming cost V 4 bases and J 3 bases, with 10 bases left between them. The CDR3 contains 15 residues. CDR3 nucleotides: TGTGCCAGCAGTGCAAGAGGGGGCTATAATTCACCCCTCCACTTT. This codes for CASSARGGYNSPLHF.

The V call is TRBV19, the J call TRBJ2-7, with D unclear. The V gene's germline CDR1 is LNHDA and CDR2 SQIVND (reference sequence). The CDR3 totals 14 residues. Between the trimmed V and J ends, which lost 10 bases and 2 bases, there was a span of 18 bases. CDR3 DNA sequence: TGTGCCACCAAGCCAAATAGAAATCCCTACGAGCAGTACTTC. Its translation: CATKPNRNPYEQYF.

This chain joins TRBV18 and TRBJ2-7, with 8 nucleotides matching TRBD1. Germline V CDR1 and CDR2: KGHSH, LQKENI. V trimming: 2 bases; J trimming: 7 bases; junction bases outside the gene matches: 10. The CDR3 runs to 15 residues. The CDR3 DNA follows: TGTGCCAGCTCACCATTCGACAGGGGCGTTGGGGAGCAGTACTTC. This encodes CASSPFDRGVGEQYF.

The chain links TRBV27 to TRBJ1-2; the D gene is possibly TRBD1 (6 bases). The V end lost 3 bases, the J end lost 4 bases, and 12 bases lay between the germline ends. Germline CDR1 and CDR2: MNHEY and SMNVEV (reference sequence). This CDR3 is 14 amino acids long. The CDR3 region has the DNA TGTGCCAGCAGTTTCAGGGGCGCATCCTATGGCTACACCTTC. Its translation is CASSFRGASYGYTF.

The rearrangement uses TRBV10-2 and TRBJ2-1, with TRBD1 identical over 7 bases. The CDR3 spans 18 residues. Germline V gives CDR1 WSHSY, CDR2 SAAADI. The V gene end was trimmed by 7 bases and the J gene end by 6 bases; junction bases not matched to a gene: 21. CDR3: CASKPQRGPRPPGNEQFF. The DNA for the CDR3 is TGCGCCAGCAAGCCCCAAAGGGGGCCGCGACCTCCTGGCAATGAGCAGTTCTTC.

In DNA form, the CDR3 reads TGTGCCAGCCAGGCACAACTAACAGGAAACTATGGCTACACCTTC. This gives the protein CASQAQLTGNYGYTF. The V call is TRBV28, the J call TRBJ1-2; maybe TRBD1 (5 bases). From germline, CDR1 is MDHEN and CDR2 SYDVKM. Trimming removed 8 bases at V and 2 bases at J, with 18 bases between. There are 15 residues in the CDR3.

The chain joins TRBV6-1 to TRBJ2-7, with D uncertain. CDR1 is MNHNS and CDR2 is SASEGT in the germline V gene. This CDR3 comprises 13 residues. V lost 3 bases and J lost 2, with 8 bases in between. The CDR3 nucleotides are TGTGCCAGCAGTGATTTTGTAGCCTACGAGCAGTACTTC. Protein: CASSDFVAYEQYF.

The chain uses TRBV27 and TRBJ1-5; D possibly corresponds to TRBD1 (6 bases). V was trimmed by 4 bases and J by 6 bases, leaving 22 bases between them. This CDR3 has 17 residues. CDR1 and CDR2 (germline): MNHEY, SMNVEV (reference sequence). This CDR3 is CASSSLPTHRDGQPQHF. The CDR3 coding sequence is TGTGCCAGCAGTTCGTTACCCACCCACAGGGACGGTCAGCCCCAGCATTTT.

Points on this clone: A read error may account for a junction end that differs from germline. The chain is built from TRBV7-9 and TRBJ2-2; 12 bases align to TRBD2. CDR1 is SEHNR, CDR2 FQNEAQ, per germline (reference sequence). The CDR3 extends over 17 amino acids. CDR3 loop: CSSRPTSGRSNTGELFF. In nucleotides, the CDR3 is TGTTCCAGCAGGCCAACTAGCGGGAGGTCGAACACCGGGGAGCTGTTTTTT.

The chain is built from TRBV6-5 and TRBJ2-7; 7 nucleotides align to TRBD1. This CDR3 spans 14 amino acids. The junction had 5 bases not matched to a gene; V was cut back by 2 bases and J by 4 bases. The germline V gene encodes CDR1 MNHEY and CDR2 SVGAGI. The CDR3 loop reads CASSYTTGRYEQYF. The CDR3 nucleotides read TGTGCCAGCAGTTACACGACAGGGCGGTACGAGCAGTACTTC.

This sequence joins TRBV28 and TRBJ1-1, with 9 bases that match TRBD1. Germline V lookup: CDR1 MDHEN, CDR2 SYDVKM. The CDR3 loop spans 17 amino acids. The J segment lost 1 base and the V segment lost 5 bases, leaving 11 bases of the junction unmatched. CDR3 region: CASSHIKQGARNTEAFF. In nucleotides, the CDR3 is TGTGCCAGCAGTCATATTAAACAGGGGGCAAGGAACACTGAAGCTTTCTTT.

A few counts support this clone. The rearrangement links TRBV7-8 to TRBJ1-1; D might be TRBD1 (5 bases). In germline, CDR1 is SGHVS, CDR2 FQNEAQ. The CDR3 runs to 15 residues. Trimming cost V 5 bases and J 0 bases, with 13 bases left between them. The CDR3 loop is CASSPRDFMNTEAFF. CDR3 sequence (DNA): TGTGCCAGCAGCCCGCGGGACTTCATGAACACTGAAGCTTTCTTT.

The gene calls are TRBV6-6 and TRBJ2-7, with 10 bases matching TRBD1. This CDR3 comprises 11 residues. The J segment lost 12 bases and the V segment lost 5 bases, leaving 4 bases of the junction unmatched. CDR1 is MNHNY, CDR2 SVGAGI, per germline (reference sequence). CDR3 nucleotide sequence: TGTGCCAGCAGTCAGACAGGGGGCCTGTACTTC. This translates into CASSQTGGLYF.

V usage is TRBV29-1 and J usage is TRBJ2-1; no firm D call. Germline-derived CDR1 and CDR2 are SQVTM and ANQGSEA. The CDR3 is made up of 13 amino acids. V lost 2 bases and J 6 bases, leaving 11 bases between the germline ends. Written as DNA, the CDR3 is TGCAGCGTTGAATCTCGAGGAGTCAATGAGCAGTTCTTC. It yields the protein CSVESRGVNEQFF.

This rearrangement joins TRBV21-1 to TRBJ2-3; TRBD2, the D gene given by the table, was not confirmed from the DNA. TRBV21-1 is a pseudogene. The CDR3 sequence is 16 residues long. This CDR3 is CASSSWAGGGTDTQYF. In DNA form, the CDR3 reads TGTGCCAGCAGCAGCTGGGCGGGAGGGGGCACAGATACGCAGTATTTT.

The chain is built from TRBV19 and TRBJ1-2; tentatively, D is TRBD1 (6 bases). CDR3 length equals 17 residues. CDR1 LNHDA and CDR2 SQIVND come from the germline V gene (reference sequence). The V end was cut by 3 bases, the J end by 0 bases, with 17 bases between. The CDR3 protein is CASSMATGLQANYGYTF. In nucleotides, the CDR3 is TGTGCCAGTAGTATGGCTACAGGGTTGCAAGCTAACTATGGCTACACCTTC.

The rearrangement uses TRBV6-4 and TRBJ1-6, with D unresolved. CDR1 is MRHNA, CDR2 SNTAGT, per germline. The V gene lost 4 bases and the J gene lost 4 bases, with 5 bases spanning the gap. CDR3 size: 13 residues. This chain's CDR3 is CASSVQYNSPLHF. CDR3 sequence (DNA): TGTGCCAGCAGTGTACAGTATAATTCACCCCTCCACTTT.

The chain combines TRBV5-1 with TRBJ2-2; TRBD2 is a possible D gene (6 bases). V was clipped by 6 bases and J by 0 bases, with 9 bases between them. Germline V lookup: CDR1 SGHRS, CDR2 YFSETQ. CDR3 length equals 14 residues. CDR3 loop: CASKGEANTGELFF. CDR3 DNA sequence: TGCGCCAGCAAAGGGGAGGCGAACACCGGGGAGCTGTTTTTT. Supplemented by reference TRBV5-1 and TRBJ2-2, the full variable domain reads KAGVTQTPRYLIKTRGQQVTLSCSPISGHRSVSWYQQTPGQGLQFLFEYFSETQRNKGNFPGRFSGRQFSNSRSEMNVSTLELGDSALYLCASKGEANTGELFFGEGSRLTVL.